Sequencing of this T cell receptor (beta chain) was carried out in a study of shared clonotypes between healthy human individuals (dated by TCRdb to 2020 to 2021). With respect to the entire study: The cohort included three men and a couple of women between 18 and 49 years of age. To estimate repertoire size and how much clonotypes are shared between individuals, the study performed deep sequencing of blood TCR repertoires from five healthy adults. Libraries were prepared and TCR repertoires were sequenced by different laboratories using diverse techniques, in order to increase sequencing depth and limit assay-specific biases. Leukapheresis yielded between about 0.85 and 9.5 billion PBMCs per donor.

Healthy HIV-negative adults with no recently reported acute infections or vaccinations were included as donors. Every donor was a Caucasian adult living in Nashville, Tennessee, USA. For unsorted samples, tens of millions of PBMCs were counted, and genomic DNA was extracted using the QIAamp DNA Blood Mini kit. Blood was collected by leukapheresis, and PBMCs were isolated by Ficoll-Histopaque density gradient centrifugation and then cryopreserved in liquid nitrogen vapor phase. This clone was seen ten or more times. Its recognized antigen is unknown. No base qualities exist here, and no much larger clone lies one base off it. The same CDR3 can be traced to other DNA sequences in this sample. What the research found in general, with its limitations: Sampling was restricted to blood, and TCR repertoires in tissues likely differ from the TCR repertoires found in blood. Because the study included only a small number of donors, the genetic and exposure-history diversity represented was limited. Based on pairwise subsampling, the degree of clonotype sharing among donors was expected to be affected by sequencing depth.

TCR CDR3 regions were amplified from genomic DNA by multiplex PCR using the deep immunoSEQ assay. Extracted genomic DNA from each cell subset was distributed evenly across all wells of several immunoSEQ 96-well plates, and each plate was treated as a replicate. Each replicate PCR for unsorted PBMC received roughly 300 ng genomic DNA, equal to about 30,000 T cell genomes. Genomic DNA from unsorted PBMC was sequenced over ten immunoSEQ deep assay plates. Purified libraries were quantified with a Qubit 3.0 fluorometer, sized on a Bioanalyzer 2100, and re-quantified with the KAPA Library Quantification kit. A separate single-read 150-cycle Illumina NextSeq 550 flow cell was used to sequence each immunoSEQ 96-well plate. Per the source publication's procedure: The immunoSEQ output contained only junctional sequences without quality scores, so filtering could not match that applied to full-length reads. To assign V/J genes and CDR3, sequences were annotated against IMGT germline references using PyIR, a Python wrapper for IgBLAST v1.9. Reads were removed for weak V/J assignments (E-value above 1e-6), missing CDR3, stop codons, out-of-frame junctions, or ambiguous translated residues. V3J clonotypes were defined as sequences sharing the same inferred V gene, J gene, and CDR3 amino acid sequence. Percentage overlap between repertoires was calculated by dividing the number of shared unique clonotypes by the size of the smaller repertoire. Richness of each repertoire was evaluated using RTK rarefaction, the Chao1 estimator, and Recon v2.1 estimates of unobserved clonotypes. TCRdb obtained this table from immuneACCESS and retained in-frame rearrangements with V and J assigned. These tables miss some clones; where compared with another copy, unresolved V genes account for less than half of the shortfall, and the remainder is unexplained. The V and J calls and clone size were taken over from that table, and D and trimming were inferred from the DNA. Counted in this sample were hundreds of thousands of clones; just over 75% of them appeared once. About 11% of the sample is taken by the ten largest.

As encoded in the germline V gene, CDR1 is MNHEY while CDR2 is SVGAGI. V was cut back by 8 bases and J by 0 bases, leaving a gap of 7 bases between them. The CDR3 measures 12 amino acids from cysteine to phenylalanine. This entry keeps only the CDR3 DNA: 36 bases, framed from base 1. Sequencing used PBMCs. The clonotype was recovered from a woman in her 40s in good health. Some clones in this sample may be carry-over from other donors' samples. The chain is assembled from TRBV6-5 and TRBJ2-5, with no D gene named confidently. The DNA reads TGTGCCAGCGGAAATTACCAAGAGACCCAGTACTTC. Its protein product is CASGNYQETQYF.